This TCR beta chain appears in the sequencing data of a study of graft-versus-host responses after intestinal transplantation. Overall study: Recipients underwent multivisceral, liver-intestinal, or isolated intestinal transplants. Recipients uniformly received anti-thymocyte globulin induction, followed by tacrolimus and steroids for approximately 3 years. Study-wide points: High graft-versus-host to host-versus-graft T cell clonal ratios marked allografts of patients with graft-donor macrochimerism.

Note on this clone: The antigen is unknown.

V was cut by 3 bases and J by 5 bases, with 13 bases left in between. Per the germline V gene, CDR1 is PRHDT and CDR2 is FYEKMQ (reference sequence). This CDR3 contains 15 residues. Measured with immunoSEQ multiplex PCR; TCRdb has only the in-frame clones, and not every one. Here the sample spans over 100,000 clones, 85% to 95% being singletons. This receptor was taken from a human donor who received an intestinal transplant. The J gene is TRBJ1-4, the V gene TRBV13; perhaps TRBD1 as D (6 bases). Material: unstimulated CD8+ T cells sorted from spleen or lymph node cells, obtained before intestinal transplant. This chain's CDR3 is CASSFTGTQNEKLFF. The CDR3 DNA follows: TGTGCCAGCAGCTTTACAGGGACTCAAAATGAAAAACTGTTTTTT.